One and the same sample provided the 23 T cell receptor beta chains below, sequenced in a study of cytomegalovirus exposure and HLA in healthy donors. PCR involved 60 Vbeta and 13 Jbeta primers. Clones were read by immunoSEQ multiplex PCR, and TCRdb kept only the in-frame ones, dropping some. The sample comprises 130,000 or so clones, 77% of which are singletons, and about 4.3% rests with the top ten. The sample taken for sequencing was PBMCs. Receptor source: a male donor in good health and CMV-seropositive.

This chain uses TRBV29-1 with TRBJ1-2; 7 positions agree with TRBD1. The junction had 18 bases not matched to a gene; V was cut back by 7 bases and J by 7 bases. Germline V gene sequence: CDR1 SQVTM, CDR2 ANQGSEA. The CDR3 has 15 amino acids. For the CDR3, the DNA is TGCAGCGCCATGACAGGGACAAAACTCCACGGTGGCTACACCTTC. Protein sequence: CSAMTGTKLHGGYTF.

This clone was seen just once. The genes are TRBV7-6 and TRBJ2-1; 7 bases map to TRBD1. Germline lookup yields CDR1 SGHVS and CDR2 FNYEAQ. The CDR3 spans 15 residues. Unmatched junction bases numbered 3, after V lost 2 bases and J lost 2 bases. CDR3 amino acids: CASSLNRGPYNEQFF. As DNA, the CDR3 is TGTGCCAGCAGCTTAAACAGGGGTCCCTACAATGAGCAGTTCTTC.

The CDR3 here is CASSLTTGYEQYF. The CDR3 nucleotides read TGTGCCAGCAGCTTAACGACAGGGTACGAGCAGTACTTC. This chain uses TRBV7-2 with TRBJ2-7; 7 bases agree with TRBD1. The V gene's germline CDR1 is SGHTA and CDR2 FQGNSA. The V and J ends lost 2 bases and 4 bases, in that order; junction bases with no gene match: 2. The CDR3 runs 13 residues.

J is TRBJ2-2 and V is TRBV7-9, with TRBD2 as a possible D gene (5 bases). The germline CDR1 and CDR2 sequences are SEHNR and FQNEAQ (reference sequence). The CDR3 has 14 residues. The ends were cut back, 1 base at V and 6 bases at J, with 9 bases in the middle. CDR3 bases: TGTGCCAGCAGCTTAGTTCACGGGGCCGGGGAGCTGTTTTTT. Amino acid sequence: CASSLVHGAGELFF.

Remarks on this clone: The sample holds other DNA sequences that translate to the same CDR3. V usage is TRBV19 and J usage is TRBJ2-5; tentatively, D is TRBD1 (5 bases). The CDR3 covers 14 residues. Germline V CDR1 and CDR2: LNHDA, SQIVND (reference sequence). V was cut by 1 base and J by 1 base, with 7 bases left in between. The CDR3 here is CASSIGQGQETQYF. DNA of the CDR3: TGTGCCAGTAGTATAGGTCAGGGCCAAGAGACCCAGTACTTC.

This clone was seen a single time. The chain employs TRBV7-9 and TRBJ1-6, with D tentatively TRBD1 (5 bases). V was pared by 3 bases and J by 7 bases, with 10 bases between. This CDR3 has 14 amino acids. Per the germline V gene, CDR1 is SEHNR and CDR2 is FQNEAQ (reference sequence). The CDR3 DNA reads TGTGCCAGCAGCTTTCAGGGTCTAAATTCACCCCTCCACTTT. This translates into CASSFQGLNSPLHF.

This clone has only a few counts. The chain has TRBV25-1 and TRBJ1-2; D ambiguous. Trimming removed 3 bases at V and 6 bases at J, with 5 bases between. Germline V gene lookup returns CDR1 MGHDK and CDR2 SYGVNS. This CDR3 region has 11 residues. CDR3 coding DNA: TGTGCCAGCAGTGACCCTCATGGCTACACCTTC. This codes for CASSDPHGYTF.

V and J are TRBV30 and TRBJ2-5; 8 bases fit TRBD1. The germline CDR1 and CDR2 sequences are GTSNPN and SVGIG (reference sequence). The CDR3 has 16 amino acids. V shed 1 base and J 5 bases; nucleotides not matched to a gene: 12. The CDR3 here is CAWSEGQGAGEETQYF. CDR3 nucleotide sequence: TGTGCCTGGAGTGAGGGGCAGGGGGCCGGGGAGGAGACCCAGTACTTC.

This clone was counted once. CDR3 loop: CASSLGRTNTEAFF. As DNA, the CDR3 is TGTGCCAGCAGTTTGGGGAGGACGAACACTGAAGCTTTCTTT. The genes are TRBV28 and TRBJ1-1; D is ambiguous. Looked up from germline, CDR1 is MDHEN and CDR2 is SYDVKM. With 3 bases removed from V and 1 base from J, the gap between germline ends came to 9 bases. This CDR3 has 14 amino acids. Full variable domain (outside the CDR3, taken from reference TRBV28 and TRBJ1-1): DVKVTQSSRYLVKRTGEKVFLECVQDMDHENMFWYRQDPGLGLRLIYFSYDVKMKEKGDIPEGYSVSREKKERFSLILESASTNQTSMYLCASSLGRTNTEAFFGQGTRLTVV.

CDR3 sequence reads: CASSVTGSTEAFF. In nucleotides, the CDR3 is TGTGCCAGCAGCGTGACAGGGAGCACTGAAGCTTTCTTT. The V and J genes are TRBV9 and TRBJ1-1; 7 bases align to TRBD1. Germline V gene sequence: CDR1 SGDLS, CDR2 YYNGEE. The ends lost 2 bases at V and 4 bases at J; junction bases unmatched: 2. The CDR3 contains 13 residues.

The chain joins TRBV6-1 to TRBJ1-3; 9 nucleotides align to TRBD1. V dropped 1 base and J dropped 3; count of bases not matched to a gene: 7. The CDR3 runs to 17 residues. Germline V CDR1 and CDR2: MNHNS, SASEGT. CDR3: CASSEEGQGTGGNTIYF. The DNA of the CDR3 is TGTGCCAGCAGTGAAGAGGGACAGGGAACGGGTGGAAACACCATATATTTT.

The J gene is TRBJ2-7, the V gene TRBV5-5, with TRBD1 matching 8 bases. Germline V gene lookup returns CDR1 SGHKS and CDR2 YYEKEE (reference sequence). V was clipped by 4 bases and J by 0 bases; unmatched bases: 9. The CDR3 extends over 16 amino acids. The CDR3 DNA is TGTGCCAGCAGCCCACTCGGCGGGACAGGCTCCTACGAGCAGTACTTC. Translating gives CASSPLGGTGSYEQYF.

This clone showed up just a few times. This rearrangement joins TRBV7-6 to TRBJ2-2, with 9 bases identical to TRBD1. Germline trimming cut 1 base from V and 5 bases from J; bases unmatched to any gene: 5. Germline V gives CDR1 SGHVS, CDR2 FNYEAQ. The CDR3 extends over 16 amino acids. The CDR3 is CASSLGYRGQTGELFF. The CDR3 DNA reads TGTGCCAGCAGCTTAGGGTACAGGGGGCAGACCGGGGAGCTGTTTTTT. Filled out from reference TRBV7-6 and TRBJ2-2, the complete variable domain reads GAGVSQSPRYKVTKRGQDVALRCDPISGHVSLYWYRQALGQGPEFLTYFNYEAQQDKSGLPNDRFSAERPEGSISTLTIQRTEQRDSAMYRCASSLGYRGQTGELFFGEGSRLTVL.

This sequence joins TRBV11-3 and TRBJ2-1, with a weak D call TRBD2 (7 bases). The length of the CDR3 is 14 residues. Trimming took 0 bases from V and 6 from J, leaving 9 bases between them. The germline V gene encodes CDR1 SGHNT and CDR2 YENEEA. The CDR3 DNA is TGTGCCAGCAGCTTAGAACGGGGGGCCAATGAGCAGTTCTTC. It codes for CASSLERGANEQFF.

This clone was observed a handful of times. The chain recombines TRBV7-9 with TRBJ2-3; 14 nucleotides match TRBD2. With V trimmed by 4 bases and J by 4 bases, 10 bases remained unmatched. Germline V gene sequence: CDR1 SEHNR, CDR2 FQNEAQ (reference sequence). This CDR3 is 18 amino acids long. CDR3 in amino acids: CASSSRLAGGLVADTQYF. The CDR3 DNA reads as TGTGCCAGCAGCTCGCGACTAGCGGGGGGGCTTGTCGCAGATACGCAGTATTTT. Full variable domain (rest looked up from reference TRBV7-9 and TRBJ2-3): DTGVSQNPRHKITKRGQNVTFRCDPISEHNRLYWYRQTLGQGPEFLTYFQNEAQLEKSRLLSDRFSAERPKGSFSTLEIQRTEQGDSAMYLCASSSRLAGGLVADTQYFGPGTRLTVL.

The chain uses TRBV7-9 and TRBJ2-1, with 11 bases identical to TRBD2. V trimming: 4 bases; J trimming: 5 bases; junction bases outside the gene matches: 4. There are 15 residues in the CDR3. Germline V gene data show CDR1 as SEHNR and CDR2 as FQNEAQ (reference sequence). This CDR3 is CASSSFSGGDNEQFF. The CDR3 coding sequence is TGTGCCAGCAGCTCATTTAGCGGGGGGGACAATGAGCAGTTCTTC. The full variable domain, in which reference TRBV7-9 and TRBJ2-1 provide the parts outside the CDR3, is DTGVSQNPRHKITKRGQNVTFRCDPISEHNRLYWYRQTLGQGPEFLTYFQNEAQLEKSRLLSDRFSAERPKGSFSTLEIQRTEQGDSAMYLCASSSFSGGDNEQFFGPGTRLTVL.

The V call is TRBV11-2, the J call TRBJ2-3; 16 bases match TRBD2. V shed 0 bases, J shed 0 bases, and the junction held 3 bases outside the gene matches. Per the germline V gene, CDR1 is SGHAT and CDR2 is FQNNGV. CDR3 length equals 19 residues. The CDR3 region has the DNA TGTGCCAGCAGCTTAGAACCGGGACTAGCGGGGGGGAGCACAGATACGCAGTATTTT. Amino acids: CASSLEPGLAGGSTDTQYF.

The V call is TRBV13, the J call TRBJ2-5; D may be TRBD2 (6 bases). Trimming removed 2 bases at V and 0 bases at J, with 10 bases between. Germline values: CDR1 PRHDT, CDR2 FYEKMQ (reference sequence). The CDR3 length is 15 residues. This CDR3 reads CASSLLGRYQETQYF. The CDR3 DNA sequence: TGTGCCAGCAGCTTACTGGGGAGGTACCAAGAGACCCAGTACTTC. The whole variable domain, remainder taken from reference TRBV13 and TRBJ2-5, is AAGVIQSPRHLIKEKRETATLKCYPIPRHDTVYWYQQGPGQDPQFLISFYEKMQSDKGSIPDRFSAQQFSDYHSELNMSSLELGDSALYFCASSLLGRYQETQYFGPGTRLLVL.

J is TRBJ2-3 and V is TRBV6-5; D is perhaps TRBD1 (6 bases). CDR1 is MNHEY, CDR2 SVGAGI, per germline. The length of the CDR3 is 13 residues. V lost 6 bases and J 0 bases, leaving 7 bases between the germline ends. The DNA for the CDR3 is TGTGCCAGCAGAGGGGGTAGCACAGATACGCAGTATTTT. Protein sequence: CASRGGSTDTQYF.

This sequence joins TRBV27 and TRBJ2-1; 10 positions agree with TRBD2. Trimming took 6 bases from V and 8 from J; bases not matched to a gene: 19. CDR3 length equals 18 residues. Germline CDR1 reads MNHEY; CDR2 reads SMNVEV (reference sequence). The CDR3 sequence: CASSPEELAGEVVDEQFF. The CDR3 coding sequence is TGTGCCAGCAGCCCTGAGGAGCTAGCGGGAGAGGTCGTGGATGAGCAGTTCTTC.

This clone has a handful of counts. The chain carries TRBV28 and TRBJ2-3; 9 nucleotides match TRBD2. The CDR3 has 15 residues. V dropped 6 bases and J dropped 0; count of bases not matched to a gene: 4. The germline V gene encodes CDR1 MDHEN and CDR2 SYDVKM. DNA for the CDR3: TGTGCCAGCAGACCCACTAGCGGGAGCACAGATACGCAGTATTTT. Translated: CASRPTSGSTDTQYF.

This chain joins TRBV5-1 and TRBJ1-2; 7 positions agree with TRBD1. The trim removed 4 bases at V and 6 bases at J, leaving 6 bases unmatched. Germline V CDR1 and CDR2: SGHRS, YFSETQ. CDR3 length: 13 amino acids. The CDR3 reads CASSRDRVDGYTF. For the CDR3, the DNA is TGCGCCAGCAGCCGTGACAGGGTCGATGGCTACACCTTC. The variable domain in full, with the rest retrieved from reference TRBV5-1 and TRBJ1-2, is KAGVTQTPRYLIKTRGQQVTLSCSPISGHRSVSWYQQTPGQGLQFLFEYFSETQRNKGNFPGRFSGRQFSNSRSEMNVSTLELGDSALYLCASSRDRVDGYTFGSGTRLTVV.

This clone was recorded a few times. In nucleotides, the CDR3 is TGTGCCAGCAGCCTAGACAGGCCGTACGAGCAGTACTTC. Amino acids: CASSLDRPYEQYF. The chain combines TRBV7-3 with TRBJ2-7; the D gene is possibly TRBD1 (6 bases). CDR1 is SGHTA and CDR2 is FQGTGA in the germline V gene. The V gene lost 5 bases and the J gene lost 4 bases, with 12 bases spanning the gap. The CDR3 sequence is 13 residues long.